The rows below give T cell receptor beta chains drawn from one sample of a study of beta chain features in type 1 diabetes. Generated by immunoSEQ multiplex PCR, the TCRdb table keeps only in-frame clones and is missing some. The data show a few hundred thousand clones, with 15% to 20% seen just once and approximately 0.041% held by the top ten. The sample was naive CD4+ T cells from blood. Receptor source: a young woman in good health. The conserved cysteine and the conserved F or W are not part of the CDR3 here.

TRBV4-1	12	TRBJ1-1	ASSQVGQGVEAF
TRBV5-1	16	TRBJ2-1	ASSRTSGSPSSYNEQF
TRBV5-6	11	TRBJ2-3	ASSLRRESTQY
TRBV30	11	TRBJ2-1	AWSVHGGNEQF
TRBV5-1	15	TRBJ1-6	ASSLSSGTAYNSPLH
TRBV5-1	11	TRBJ1-1	ASSVQVNTEAF
TRBV5-6	15	TRBJ1-1	ASSFRLRQGENTEAF
TRBV30	11	TRBJ1-1	AWSVLEGTEAF
TRBV7-2	15	TRBJ2-7	ASSLGSTSGIGYEQY
TRBV30	14	TRBJ2-7	AWSARSQGGSYEQY
TRBV19	12	TRBJ2-5	ASRPGQGQETQY
TRBV19	14	TRBJ1-5	ASSKMDRGSNQPQH
TRBV2	13	TRBJ1-6	ASSELQGVSSPLH
TRBV9	12	TRBJ2-5	ASSVGPGGETQY
TRBV5-1	14	TRBJ1-5	ASSIGQGSSNQPQH
TRBV4-3	14	TRBJ2-5	ASSLEAGGGRETQY
TRBV5-1	13	TRBJ2-2	ASSLVGVSSGELF
TRBV7-9	15	TRBJ2-3	ASSLARTGGYADTQY
TRBV18	12	TRBJ2-7	ASSPYDTGGKQY
TRBV7-9	14	TRBJ1-2	ASSPSNRDANYGYT
TRBV5-5	11	TRBJ1-2	ASSLVDIYGYT
TRBV14	14	TRBJ2-5	ASSHPGDGRQETQY
TRBV9	13	TRBJ1-2	ASSVAGTEMRGYT
TRBV7-9	16	TRBJ2-1	ASSPGLLWTSGSGEQF
TRBV19	10	TRBJ2-7	ASSARGDEQY
TRBV4-1	14	TRBJ1-4	ASSQEPGQGREKLF
TRBV19	12	TRBJ2-7	ASSIEDSSYEQY
TRBV4-1	14	TRBJ2-2	ASSQDGREGTGELF
TRBV10-3	12	TRBJ2-5	AISAAGQQETQY
TRBV20-1	8	TRBJ2-1	SAVGLEQF
TRBV25-1	16	TRBJ2-1	ASSEFPSLLSSYNEQF
TRBV7-9	14	TRBJ2-3	ASSSLAVLSTDTQY
TRBV29-1	9	TRBJ2-2	SGARAGELF